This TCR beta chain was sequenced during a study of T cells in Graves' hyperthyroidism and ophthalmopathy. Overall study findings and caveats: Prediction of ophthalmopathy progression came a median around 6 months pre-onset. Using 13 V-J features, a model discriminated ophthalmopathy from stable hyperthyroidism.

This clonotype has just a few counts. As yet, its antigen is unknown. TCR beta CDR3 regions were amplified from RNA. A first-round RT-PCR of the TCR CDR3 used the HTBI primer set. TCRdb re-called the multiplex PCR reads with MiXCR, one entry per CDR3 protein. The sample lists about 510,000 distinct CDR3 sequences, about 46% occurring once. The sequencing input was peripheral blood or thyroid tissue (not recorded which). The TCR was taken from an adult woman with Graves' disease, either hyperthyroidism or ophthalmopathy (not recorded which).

For the CDR3, the DNA is TGTGCCACCGGGGGGATGAACACTGAAGCTTTCTTT. Amino acid sequence: CATGGMNTEAFF. The chain joins TRBV7-9 to TRBJ1-1, with TRBD1 as a possible D gene (5 bases). Trimming took 10 bases from V and 0 from J, leaving 9 bases between them. The germline gives CDR1 SEHNR, CDR2 FQNEAQ (reference sequence). The CDR3 contains 12 residues.